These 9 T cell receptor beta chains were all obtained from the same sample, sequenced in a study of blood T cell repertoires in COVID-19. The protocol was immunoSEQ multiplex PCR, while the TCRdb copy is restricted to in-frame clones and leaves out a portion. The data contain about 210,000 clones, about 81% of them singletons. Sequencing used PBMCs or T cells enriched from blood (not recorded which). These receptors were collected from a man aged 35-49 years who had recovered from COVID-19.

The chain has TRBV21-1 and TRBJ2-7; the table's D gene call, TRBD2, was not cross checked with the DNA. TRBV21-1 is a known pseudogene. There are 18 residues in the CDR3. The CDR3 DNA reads TGTGCCAGCAGCAAAGCGCGGGGGACTAGCGGGAGGGCAGGCGAGCAGTACTTC. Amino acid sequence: CASSKARGTSGRAGEQYF.

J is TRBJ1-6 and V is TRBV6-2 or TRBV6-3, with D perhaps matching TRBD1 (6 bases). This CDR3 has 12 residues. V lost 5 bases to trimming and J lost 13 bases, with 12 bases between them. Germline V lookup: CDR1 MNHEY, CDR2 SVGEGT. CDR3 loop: CASSQGQSPLHF. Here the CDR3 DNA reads TGTGCCAGCAGTCAAGGACAGTCCCCCCTCCACTTT.

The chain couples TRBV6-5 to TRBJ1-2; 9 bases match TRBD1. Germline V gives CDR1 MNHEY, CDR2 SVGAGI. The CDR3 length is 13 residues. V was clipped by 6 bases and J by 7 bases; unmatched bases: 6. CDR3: CASSLQGAVGYTF. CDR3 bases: TGTGCCAGCAGCCTACAGGGGGCTGTTGGCTACACCTTC.

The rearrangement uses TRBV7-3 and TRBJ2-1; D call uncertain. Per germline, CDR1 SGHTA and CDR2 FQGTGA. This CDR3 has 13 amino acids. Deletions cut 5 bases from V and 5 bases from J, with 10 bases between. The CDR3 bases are TGTGCCAGCAGCCCGCGCACCCACAATGAGCAGTTCTTC. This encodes CASSPRTHNEQFF.

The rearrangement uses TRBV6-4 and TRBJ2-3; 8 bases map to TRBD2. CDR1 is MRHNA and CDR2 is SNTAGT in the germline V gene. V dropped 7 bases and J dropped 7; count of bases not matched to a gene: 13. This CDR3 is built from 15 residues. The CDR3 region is CASIFPAGAWYTQYF. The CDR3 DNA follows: TGTGCCAGCATCTTCCCAGCGGGAGCATGGTATACGCAGTATTTT.

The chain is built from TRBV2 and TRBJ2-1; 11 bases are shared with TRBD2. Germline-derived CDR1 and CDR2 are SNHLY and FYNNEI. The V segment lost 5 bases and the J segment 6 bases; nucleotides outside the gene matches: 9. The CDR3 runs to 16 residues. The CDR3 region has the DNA TGTGCCAGCAGTTCGAATATTGGGACTAGCGGCAATGAGCAGTTCTTC. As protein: CASSSNIGTSGNEQFF.

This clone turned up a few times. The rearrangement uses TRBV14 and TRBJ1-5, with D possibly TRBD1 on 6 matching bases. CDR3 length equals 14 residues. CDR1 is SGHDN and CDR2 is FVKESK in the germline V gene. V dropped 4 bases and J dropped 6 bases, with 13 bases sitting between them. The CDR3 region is CASSPGGAPQPQHF. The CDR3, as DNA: TGTGCCAGCAGCCCTGGGGGGGCGCCTCAGCCCCAGCATTTT.

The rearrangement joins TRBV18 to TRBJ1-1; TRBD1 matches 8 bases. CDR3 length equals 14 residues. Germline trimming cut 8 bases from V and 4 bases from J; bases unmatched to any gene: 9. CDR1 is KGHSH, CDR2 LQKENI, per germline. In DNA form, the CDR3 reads TGTGCCAGCCTATCCGGGACAGGTGTCACTGAAGCTTTCTTT. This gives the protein CASLSGTGVTEAFF.

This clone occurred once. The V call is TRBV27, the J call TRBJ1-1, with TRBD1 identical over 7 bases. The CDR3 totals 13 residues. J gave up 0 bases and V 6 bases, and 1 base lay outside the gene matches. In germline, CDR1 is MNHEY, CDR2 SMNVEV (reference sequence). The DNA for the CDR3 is TGTGCCAGCAGGGGACAGATGAACACTGAAGCTTTCTTT. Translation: CASRGQMNTEAFF.